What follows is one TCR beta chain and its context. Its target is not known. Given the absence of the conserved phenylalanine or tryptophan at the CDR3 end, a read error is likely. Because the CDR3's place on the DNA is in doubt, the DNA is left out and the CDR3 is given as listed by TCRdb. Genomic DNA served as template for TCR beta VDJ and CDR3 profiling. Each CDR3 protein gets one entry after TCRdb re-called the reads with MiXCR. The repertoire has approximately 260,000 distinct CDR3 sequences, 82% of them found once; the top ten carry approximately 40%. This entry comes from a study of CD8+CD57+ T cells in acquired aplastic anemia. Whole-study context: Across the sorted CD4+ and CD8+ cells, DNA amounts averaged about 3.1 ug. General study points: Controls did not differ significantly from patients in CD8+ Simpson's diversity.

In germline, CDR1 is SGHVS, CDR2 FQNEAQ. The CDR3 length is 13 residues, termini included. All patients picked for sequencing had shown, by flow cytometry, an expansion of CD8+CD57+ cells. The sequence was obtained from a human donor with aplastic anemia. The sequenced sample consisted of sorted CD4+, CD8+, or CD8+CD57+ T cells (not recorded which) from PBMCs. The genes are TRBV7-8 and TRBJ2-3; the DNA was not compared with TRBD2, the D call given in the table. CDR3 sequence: CASGLGGGPTTQY.